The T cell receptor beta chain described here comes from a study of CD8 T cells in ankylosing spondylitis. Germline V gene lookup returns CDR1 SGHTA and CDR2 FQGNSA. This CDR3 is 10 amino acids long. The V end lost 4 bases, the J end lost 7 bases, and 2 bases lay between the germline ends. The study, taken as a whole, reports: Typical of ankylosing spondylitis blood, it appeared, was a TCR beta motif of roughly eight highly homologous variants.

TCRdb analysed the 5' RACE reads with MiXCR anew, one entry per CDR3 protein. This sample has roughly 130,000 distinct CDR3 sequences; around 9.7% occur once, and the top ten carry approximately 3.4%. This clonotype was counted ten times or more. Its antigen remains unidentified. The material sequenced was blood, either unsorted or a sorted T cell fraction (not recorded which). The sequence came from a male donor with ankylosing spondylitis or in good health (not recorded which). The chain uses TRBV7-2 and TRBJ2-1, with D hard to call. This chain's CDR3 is CASSSNEQFF. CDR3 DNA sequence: TGTGCCAGCAGCTCGAATGAGCAGTTCTTC.